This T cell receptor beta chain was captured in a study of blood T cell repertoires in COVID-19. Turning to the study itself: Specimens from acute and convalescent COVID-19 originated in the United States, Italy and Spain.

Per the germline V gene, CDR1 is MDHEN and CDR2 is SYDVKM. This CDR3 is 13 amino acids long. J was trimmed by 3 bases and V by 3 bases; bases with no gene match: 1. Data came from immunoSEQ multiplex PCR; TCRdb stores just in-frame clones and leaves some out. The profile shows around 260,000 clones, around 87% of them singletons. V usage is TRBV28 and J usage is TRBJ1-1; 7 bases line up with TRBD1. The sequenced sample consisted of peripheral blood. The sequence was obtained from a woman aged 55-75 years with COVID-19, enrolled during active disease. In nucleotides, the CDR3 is TGTGCCAGCAGTTTTCAGGGGGACACTGAAGCTTTCTTT. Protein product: CASSFQGDTEAFF.